These T cell receptor beta chains were read from a single sample in a study of cytomegalovirus exposure and HLA in healthy donors. Clones were sequenced by immunoSEQ multiplex PCR, and TCRdb holds only the in-frame ones, with some missing. The sample lists 220,000 or so clones; over 80% were seen once. Source material: PBMCs. These receptors all stem from a woman aged 25 to 45 in good health and CMV-seropositive. Both conserved end residues are part of each CDR3. Each record gives: CDR3 protein, clone size, V gene, J gene. Rows may omit the clone size; those that give it use once, few, many or a size class.

CASSYGNTGELFF	few	TRBV7-9	TRBJ2-2
CASSLAGDNYNEQFF	-	TRBV7-2	TRBJ2-1
CSVVPGGTYEQYF	-	TRBV29-1	TRBJ2-7
CASSYILDSSYEQYF	-	TRBV6-5	TRBJ2-7
CASSASRGGNQPQHF	once	TRBV28	TRBJ1-5
CASSPGQRETQYF	-	TRBV18	TRBJ2-5
CASSLSEQDRYGYTF	-	TRBV7-3	TRBJ1-2
CSVEDRTGGGQLAYEQYF	-	TRBV29-1	TRBJ2-7
CASRGLAGEAGELFF	-	TRBV6-1	TRBJ2-2
CASSPTTGSGNTIYF	-	TRBV5-1	TRBJ1-3
CASSRLGPRNTEAFF	-	TRBV7-9	TRBJ1-1
CASSPQATGAEPSPYEQYF	-	TRBV5-1	TRBJ2-7
CASSQDRGAQPQHF	-	TRBV4-2	TRBJ1-5
CASSSPGTGAYEQYF	-	TRBV4-1	TRBJ2-7
CASSPPTSVVEYF	-	TRBV18	TRBJ2-7
CASRLTRQGVTEAFF	-	TRBV4-3	TRBJ1-1
CAWSVTHERVEIEAFF	once	TRBV30	TRBJ1-1
CASTPLDWRELFF	-	TRBV28	TRBJ2-2
CASSLDRAGGPKTYEQYF	many	TRBV11-3	TRBJ2-7
CASSLGTSAGYEQYF	-	TRBV5-4	TRBJ2-7
CASLEQETQYF	-	TRBV5-1	TRBJ2-5
CASSLGVTNEKLFF	-	TRBV5-1	TRBJ1-4
CASSYSGQMYNEQFF	-	TRBV6-5	TRBJ2-1
CASSLFWLANNEQFF	-	TRBV7-2	TRBJ2-1
CARKNRGQEDGYTF	-	TRBV6-5	TRBJ1-2
CASSTSGLNEQFF	once	TRBV19	TRBJ2-1
CASSLVERPGFEQYF	-	TRBV5-6	TRBJ2-7
CASSVEGARETQYF	-	TRBV9	TRBJ2-5
CASSVDTTNYGYTF	-	TRBV5-1	TRBJ1-2
CASSLARGDAYNEQFF	-	TRBV5-4	TRBJ2-1
CASSSPPGRITEAFF	-	TRBV6-5	TRBJ1-1
CASSEMGVDYGYTF	-	TRBV2	TRBJ1-2
CASTQGGSGRAGELFF	-	TRBV9	TRBJ2-2
CASSHRTGGAPDGYTF	-	TRBV27	TRBJ1-2
CASSEEDTEAFF	-	TRBV9	TRBJ1-1
CASSLEYNQPQHF	-	TRBV11-2	TRBJ1-5
CASSPRDGTNYGYTF	-	TRBV2	TRBJ1-2
CAWNRGGATNEKLFF	-	TRBV30	TRBJ1-4
CASSLGTETQYF	-	TRBV5-1	TRBJ2-5
CASSGTWDRGNTEAFF	-	TRBV5-1	TRBJ1-1
CASHRGTWNTEAFF	once	TRBV12-5	TRBJ1-1
CASLPRMGAAGNTIYF	-	TRBV19	TRBJ1-3
CASSIFRTGAYNEQFF	-	TRBV28	TRBJ2-1